The 8 T cell receptor beta chains in this list originate from one sample, sequenced in a study of blood T cell repertoires in COVID-19. Libraries were prepared by immunoSEQ multiplex PCR; TCRdb keeps only in-frame clonotypes and omits some of them. The repertoire consists of roughly 180,000 clones, with 70% to 90% occurring once and the leading ten covering roughly 20%. Sequencing was carried out using peripheral blood. The receptors shown here come from a man aged 65 to 79 with active or convalescent COVID-19.

The V gene is TRBV4-3, the J gene TRBJ2-7, with a weak D call TRBD1 (6 bases). Germline V gene data show CDR1 as LGHNA and CDR2 as YSLEER. This CDR3 spans 16 amino acids. Trimming pared 0 bases from V and 0 bases from J, leaving 12 bases between. Written as DNA, the CDR3 is TGCGCCAGCAGCCAAGATTGGCCAGGGGACTCCTACGAGCAGTACTTC. Translation gives CASSQDWPGDSYEQYF.

The V call is TRBV5-1, the J call TRBJ1-5; D may be TRBD1 (5 bases). The CDR3 loop spans 14 amino acids. The V end lost 0 bases, the J end lost 6 bases, and 10 bases lay between the germline ends. Germline CDR1 and CDR2: SGHRS and YFSETQ. In nucleotides, the CDR3 is TGCGCCAGCAGCTTGGCCGACAGAACTCAGCCCCAGCATTTT. Protein product: CASSLADRTQPQHF. The whole variable domain, remainder taken from reference TRBV5-1 and TRBJ1-5, is KAGVTQTPRYLIKTRGQQVTLSCSPISGHRSVSWYQQTPGQGLQFLFEYFSETQRNKGNFPGRFSGRQFSNSRSEMNVSTLELGDSALYLCASSLADRTQPQHFGDGTRLSIL.

This chain connects TRBV10-3 to TRBJ1-3; D gene ambiguous. This CDR3 has 14 residues. Germline V CDR1 and CDR2: ENHRY, SYGVKD. Trimming removed 4 bases at V and 4 bases at J, with 11 bases between. The CDR3 DNA reads as TGTGCCATCAGTGCCCGCGGCAGAGGAAACACCATATATTTT. Residues: CAISARGRGNTIYF.

This clone turned up a few times. The chain couples TRBV7-2 to TRBJ2-7, with 10 bases matching TRBD1. There are 14 residues in the CDR3. V shed 5 bases and J 2 bases; nucleotides not matched to a gene: 3. CDR1 SGHTA and CDR2 FQGNSA come from the germline V gene. The CDR3 reads CASSRDRGPYEQYF. As DNA, the CDR3 is TGTGCCAGCAGCCGGGACAGGGGACCCTACGAGCAGTACTTC.

The chain uses TRBV12-3 or TRBV12-4 and TRBJ2-7, with 7 bases aligning to TRBD1. The V and J ends lost 6 bases and 6 bases, in that order; junction bases with no gene match: 8. CDR3 length: 13 amino acids. CDR3: CASSPAGGFEQYF. CDR3 in DNA: TGTGCCAGCAGCCCCGCAGGGGGATTCGAGCAGTACTTC.

This clone was picked up a small number of times. The chain combines TRBV7-9 with TRBJ2-3; D gene ambiguous. This CDR3 spans 12 amino acids. CDR1 is SEHNR and CDR2 is FQNEAQ in the germline V gene (reference sequence). V was pared by 5 bases and J by 0 bases, with 3 bases between. The CDR3 region has the DNA TGTGCCAGCAGCCCGAGCACAGATACGCAGTATTTT. Translation: CASSPSTDTQYF.

Worth noting for this clone: At one end, the junction sequence differs from germline, possibly due to a read error. This rearrangement joins TRBV2 to TRBJ1-5; TRBD1 aligns across 8 bases. The CDR3 covers 14 residues. The germline V gene encodes CDR1 SNHLY and CDR2 FYNNEI. The CDR3 here is CASSGGQENRPQHF. The CDR3 DNA is TGTGCCAGCAGTGGGGGACAGGAGAATCGGCCCCAGCATTTT.

The genes are TRBV5-1 and TRBJ1-4; D is perhaps TRBD1 (6 bases). Trimming stripped 4 bases from V and 10 bases from J, with 17 bases between. The CDR3 has 14 residues. Per germline, CDR1 SGHRS and CDR2 YFSETQ. The DNA for the CDR3 is TGCGCCAGCAGCGAAATTACAGGGCCGGGAAAACTGTTTTTT. Its translation: CASSEITGPGKLFF.